This T cell receptor beta chain was captured by sequencing in a study of blood T cell repertoires in COVID-19 (dated by TCRdb to the early 2020s). Looking at the study overall: Collaborator samples came from the United States, Italy and Spain and covered acute and convalescent phases of COVID-19. The sample metadata nearly always contained a de-identified subject ID, COVID-19 status, age in years and sex. The repertoires were released in a freely available public database meant as a resource for research on the immune response to SARS-CoV-2. The dataset comprised deeply sampled blood TCRbeta repertoires from subjects exposed to, actively infected with, or recovered from COVID-19. Where HLA class I and class II types were available, the types were taken from metadata supplied by the sample provider, not from assay-based typing. The prospective study material was composed of cDNA or gDNA derived from T cells, B-cell-depleted T cells, or PBMCs. The samples were drawn from the first 160 participants of the ongoing ImmuneRACE study and from 950 to 1,500 subjects provided by 6 global collaborators.

Comment on this clone: There is no known antigen for this receptor. No much larger clonotype is one base removed from it; base qualities were not supplied.

CDR1 and CDR2 are drawn from the germline V gene (reference sequence): LNHDA, SQIVND. Trimming removed 3 bases from V and 9 bases from J, leaving 11 bases between the germline ends. The CDR3 spans 13 residues, from the cysteine through the phenylalanine. The sequence is cut down to CDR3 DNA, 39 bases in frame from base 1. TCRbeta CDR3 regions were amplified from genomic DNA using the immunoSEQ Assay, a bias-controlled multiplex PCR. Per the source publication's procedure: Nucleated cell counts per sample were estimated from amplification of reference gene primers within the assay. To quantify the absolute abundance of each unique TCRbeta CDR3 rearrangement, sequence reads were collapsed and filtered. For each sample, productive Simpson clonality was calculated as the square root of Simpson's diversity index over productive rearrangements. TCRdb retrieved this table from immuneACCESS and kept in-frame rearrangements only. Not all clones are present; in checked studies, unresolved V genes account for under half, and no reason is known for the remainder. Clone size and the V and J calls come from that table; the DNA yielded D and trimming. The sample profile shows under 75,000 clones; more than 70% of them were found once. The top ten clones comprise roughly 7% of the sample.

Beyond this particular receptor, the publication reports: The amount of clinical and demographic metadata varied by source and participant and was provided uncurated.

Each collaborating institution followed its own protocols to collect whole blood in K2EDTA tubes. For TCRbeta analysis, collaborator samples were shipped as frozen whole blood, as isolated PBMCs, or as DNA extracted from either sample type. This TCR derives from a man between 60 and 70 years old with acute or convalescent COVID-19. The receptor chain draws on TRBV19 and TRBJ1-4; the D gene is perhaps TRBD1, on 5 matching bases. Input material: peripheral blood. This receptor carries the CDR3 CASSIRRGQKLFF. The base sequence is TGTGCCAGTAGTATCCGGAGGGGACAAAAACTGTTTTTT. Supplemented by the reference TRBV19 and TRBJ1-4 proteins around the CDR3, the complete variable domain is DGGITQSPKYLFRKEGQNVTLSCEQNLNHDAMYWYRQDPGQGLRLIYYSQIVNDFQKGDIAEGYSVSREKKESFPLTVTSAQKNPTAFYLCASSIRRGQKLFFGSGTQLSVL.